This paragraph covers one TCR beta chain sequence. Its antigen is undetermined. The CDR3 runs to 15 residues. Trimming pared 3 bases from V and 3 bases from J, leaving 15 bases between. Germline CDR1 reads MNHEY; CDR2 reads SMNVEV (reference sequence). The entry originates in a study of CD8+ T cells in alopecia areata. TCR sequencing used cDNA made by reverse transcription of extracted RNA. Profiling relied on immunoSEQ multiplex PCR, and the TCRdb table lists in-frame clones only, not all of them. The sample yields 250,000 to 300,000 clones, 58% seen once. Study observations and caveats: Links between baseline CD8+ expansion and response need larger treated cohorts. Mouse data revealed clearer TCR sharing than patient data did, a gap possibly tied to HLA.

Treatment specified: oral pan-JAK inhibitor, 5-10 mg twice daily. Sorted populations comprised CD4+ and CD8+ T cells obtained from PBMCs. The sequence was obtained from a human donor with alopecia areata. This rearrangement joins TRBV27 to TRBJ2-7; D gene uncertain. This material consisted of CD4+ T cells sorted from blood, taken at week 24, from a patient treated with tofacitinib. In nucleotides, the CDR3 is TGTGCCAGCAGTTTGACCAGGCCCTCAGGCTACGAGCAGTACTTC. This encodes CASSLTRPSGYEQYF.